These 21 T cell receptor beta chains originate from one sample sequenced in a study of regulatory T cells in long-lasting Graves disease. Time point given: newly diagnosed GD, antithyroid drugs for less than 3 months. The TCR library was made from RNA extracted from PBMCs. In building TCR beta libraries, iRepertoire HTBI primers were used together with Arm-PCR of CDR3 regions. TCRdb re-called the multiplex PCR reads through MiXCR, storing one row per CDR3 protein. The sample has about 370,000 distinct CDR3 sequences; 15% are singletons. Specimen: peripheral blood mononuclear cells (PBMCs), collected at new diagnosis, from a patient treated with antithyroid drugs. Receptors originate from a female donor with Graves disease.

This clonotype was observed many times. The gene calls are TRBV28 and TRBJ2-5; possibly TRBD1 for D (5 bases). The CDR3 covers 15 residues. Germline lookup yields CDR1 MDHEN and CDR2 SYDVKM. V was trimmed by 2 bases and J by 6 bases, leaving 16 bases between them. CDR3 residues: CASSLAVKGRKTQYF. In nucleotides, the CDR3 is TGTGCCAGCAGTTTAGCGGTCAAGGGGCGAAAGACCCAGTACTTC.

This clonotype was counted at least ten times. This chain uses TRBV12-3 or TRBV12-4 with TRBJ1-1; weak D call: TRBD1 (6 bases). V was trimmed by 5 bases and J by 10 bases, leaving 20 bases between them. CDR3 length: 14 amino acids. CDR3 in DNA: TGTGCCAGCAGTGCCCCGGGACAAGCGACCAGAGCTTTCTTT. Protein: CASSAPGQATRAFF.

This clonotype was seen ten or more times. This chain uses TRBV5-5 with TRBJ2-2; perhaps D is TRBD1 or TRBD2 (6 bases each). V was trimmed by 2 bases and J by 6 bases, leaving 14 bases between them. The CDR3 loop spans 15 amino acids. Germline loops: CDR1 SGHKS, CDR2 YYEKEE (reference sequence). CDR3 DNA: TGTGCCAGCAGCTTTCCGGGGGCGCGGGCCGGGGAGCTGTTTTTT. Translated: CASSFPGARAGELFF.

This clonotype was counted ten times or more. V usage is TRBV6-2 or TRBV6-3 and J usage is TRBJ2-1, with 13 bases aligning to TRBD2. The V gene end was trimmed by 3 bases and the J gene end by 4 bases; junction bases not matched to a gene: 3. In germline, CDR1 is MNHEY, CDR2 SVGEGT. The CDR3 totals 16 residues. This CDR3 reads CASSYRLAGGYNEQFF. DNA of the CDR3: TGTGCCAGCAGTTATCGACTAGCGGGGGGTTACAATGAGCAGTTCTTC.

The CDR3 protein is CASSGQFSNQPQHF. CDR3 sequence (DNA): TGTGCCAGCAGCGGACAGTTTAGCAATCAGCCCCAGCATTTT. The chain combines TRBV27 with TRBJ1-5, with a tentative D call TRBD1 (6 bases). This CDR3 is 14 amino acids long. CDR1 and CDR2 from the germline V gene are MNHEY and SMNVEV (reference sequence). V shed 6 bases and J shed 0 bases, with 9 bases lying between them.

This clonotype was counted at least ten times. The CDR3 reads CASTIGTSGKRADTQYF. The CDR3 DNA is TGTGCCAGCACCATCGGGACTAGCGGGAAACGGGCAGATACGCAGTATTTT. The rearrangement uses TRBV28 and TRBJ2-3; 13 nucleotides line up with TRBD2. Germline V gene lookup returns CDR1 MDHEN and CDR2 SYDVKM. V lost 7 bases and J lost 4; bases outside the gene matches: 11. This CDR3 comprises 17 residues.

Ten or more counts support this clonotype. This sequence joins TRBV28 and TRBJ2-7, with unresolved D. The V and J ends lost 6 bases and 3 bases respectively, with 12 bases between them. The CDR3 is 13 residues long. Per germline, CDR1 MDHEN and CDR2 SYDVKM. The CDR3 DNA sequence: TGTGCCAGCAGGGTCGCGGACGACTACGAGCAGTACTTC. Protein sequence: CASRVADDYEQYF. Together with reference TRBV28 and TRBJ2-7, the CDR3 gives the full variable domain: DVKVTQSSRYLVKRTGEKVFLECVQDMDHENMFWYRQDPGLGLRLIYFSYDVKMKEKGDIPEGYSVSREKKERFSLILESASTNQTSMYLCASRVADDYEQYFGPGTRLTVT.

This clonotype was seen repeatedly, ten times or more. The V and J genes are TRBV30 and TRBJ1-5; the D is unclear. The CDR3 has 12 residues. V was pared by 0 bases and J by 5 bases, with 5 bases between. Germline V gene sequence: CDR1 GTSNPN, CDR2 SVGIG (reference sequence). CDR3 bases: TGTGCCTGGAGTGTGGGGTATCAGCCCCAGCATTTT. The encoded protein is CAWSVGYQPQHF.

The V gene is TRBV27, the J gene TRBJ2-7, with 8 nucleotides matching TRBD1. In germline, CDR1 is MNHEY, CDR2 SMNVEV (reference sequence). V lost 6 bases to trimming and J lost 2 bases; unmatched junction nucleotides: 6. This CDR3 is built from 14 residues. CDR3: CASRRQGTTYEQYF. CDR3 DNA: TGTGCCAGCAGGAGACAGGGGACAACCTACGAGCAGTACTTC.

This clonotype was found a few times. This rearrangement joins TRBV19 to TRBJ1-4; possible D gene TRBD1, 5 bases. CDR3 length equals 15 residues. Germline CDR1 LNHDA, CDR2 SQIVND (reference sequence). The V and J ends lost 7 bases and 8 bases respectively, with 20 bases between them. The CDR3 reads CASTLRGPTGEKLFF. The CDR3 coding sequence is TGTGCCAGTACATTGAGGGGCCCCACCGGCGAAAAACTGTTTTTT.

V and J are TRBV9 and TRBJ2-1; perhaps TRBD1 as D (6 bases). Germline CDR1 is SGDLS and CDR2 is YYNGEE. The CDR3 runs to 13 residues. The V and J ends lost 0 bases and 10 bases respectively, with 11 bases between them. CDR3 coding DNA: TGTGCCAGCAGCGTAGGGGGGCCGGGCGAGCAGTTCTTC. As protein: CASSVGGPGEQFF.

This clonotype was seen ten or more times. V and J are TRBV5-4 and TRBJ2-2; TRBD2 aligns across 14 bases. V shed 3 bases and J 7 bases; nucleotides not matched to a gene: 5. Germline CDR1 reads SGHNT; CDR2 reads YYREEE (reference sequence). This CDR3 comprises 16 residues. Written as DNA, the CDR3 is TGTGCCAGCAGCTGGGGACTAGCGGGAGAGTTCGGGGAGCTGTTTTTT. It translates to CASSWGLAGEFGELFF.

This clonotype was found many times. V and J are TRBV30 and TRBJ2-1; TRBD2 aligns across 11 bases. V lost 4 bases and J lost 7; bases outside the gene matches: 9. Germline CDR1 is GTSNPN and CDR2 is SVGIG (reference sequence). This CDR3 spans 15 amino acids. The CDR3 loop is CAWNRLAGGRNEQFF. The CDR3, as DNA: TGTGCCTGGAACCGGCTAGCGGGAGGCCGAAATGAGCAGTTCTTC.

This clonotype was observed a few times. The J gene is TRBJ2-7, the V gene TRBV7-2, with TRBD2 matching over 8 bases. CDR1 and CDR2 (germline): SGHTA, FQGNSA. The junction had 12 bases not matched to a gene; V was cut back by 2 bases and J by 3 bases. CDR3 size: 17 residues. The CDR3 region has the DNA TGTGCCAGCAGCTTATTTTCCGGGACTAGGCCCCTCTACGAGCAGTACTTC. It yields the protein CASSLFSGTRPLYEQYF.

A few counts support this clonotype. The chain carries TRBV2 and TRBJ1-1; a possible D gene is TRBD1 (5 bases). The CDR3 spans 14 residues. In germline, CDR1 is SNHLY, CDR2 FYNNEI. Trimming left V 2 bases short and J 5 bases short, with 12 bases between. The CDR3 reads CASSEWSRETEAFF. CDR3 in DNA: TGTGCCAGCAGTGAATGGTCCAGGGAAACTGAAGCTTTCTTT.

This clonotype was recorded many times. The chain recombines TRBV7-9 with TRBJ2-2; D unresolved. The V gene's germline CDR1 is SEHNR and CDR2 FQNEAQ (reference sequence). V dropped 8 bases and J dropped 0 bases, with 7 bases sitting between them. The CDR3 totals 13 residues. CDR3: CASLTSNTGELFF. CDR3 DNA: TGTGCCAGCCTGACATCGAACACCGGGGAGCTGTTTTTT. Full variable domain (remainder filled in from reference TRBV7-9 and TRBJ2-2): DTGVSQNPRHKITKRGQNVTFRCDPISEHNRLYWYRQTLGQGPEFLTYFQNEAQLEKSRLLSDRFSAERPKGSFSTLEIQRTEQGDSAMYLCASLTSNTGELFFGEGSRLTVL.

This clonotype was detected ten times or more. This rearrangement joins TRBV6-5 to TRBJ1-5; D gene ambiguous. CDR1 is MNHEY and CDR2 is SVGAGI in the germline V gene. V was clipped by 4 bases and J by 4 bases, with 11 bases between them. CDR3 length: 14 amino acids. The chain's CDR3 is CASSSMDQNQPQHF. The DNA for the CDR3 is TGTGCCAGCAGTTCCATGGACCAGAATCAGCCCCAGCATTTT.

Note on this clonotype: A much larger clone lies one base from this, so it may be a read error. V and J are TRBV28 and TRBJ1-2, with 10 bases that match TRBD1. The germline V gene encodes CDR1 MDHEN and CDR2 SYDVKM. V was clipped by 8 bases and J by 6 bases; unmatched bases: 6. This CDR3 is 13 amino acids long. Here the CDR3 DNA reads TGTGCCAGCGGGAGGACAGGGGGGGATGGCTACACCTTC. This encodes CASGRTGGDGYTF.

The table lists this clonotype with many counts. The chain is built from TRBV3-1 and TRBJ1-3; D possibly corresponds to TRBD1 (5 bases). This CDR3 has 15 amino acids. The V end lost 1 base, the J end lost 2 bases, and 9 bases lay between the germline ends. Germline loops: CDR1 LGHDT, CDR2 YNNKEL (reference sequence). The CDR3 protein is CASSQATVAGNTIYF. For the CDR3, the DNA is TGTGCCAGCAGCCAAGCGACAGTGGCTGGAAACACCATATATTTT.

Worth noting for this clonotype: A much bigger clone sits one base away, suggesting this may be a read error. The rearrangement joins TRBV7-2 to TRBJ2-3, with TRBD1 matching over 11 bases. Judging by the DNA end, TRBJ2-7 fits better; the J call may be wrong. Germline CDR1 SGHTA, CDR2 FQGNSA. CDR3 length: 15 amino acids. The CDR3 spells CASSPRGQGVYEQYF. CDR3 DNA: TGTGCCAGCAGCCCCCGGGGACAGGGGGTCTACGAGCAGTACTTC.

The sample holds many counts of this clonotype. The chain combines TRBV6-6 with TRBJ2-2; D unresolved. This CDR3 has 15 residues. V dropped 0 bases and J dropped 4 bases, with 9 bases sitting between them. In germline, CDR1 is MNHNY, CDR2 SVGAGI (reference sequence). In nucleotides, the CDR3 is TGTGCCAGCAGTTACTCGAGTCGGGCCACCGGGGAGCTGTTTTTT. It encodes CASSYSSRATGELFF.